The 2 T cell receptor beta chains reported below all come from one sample, sequenced in a study of cytomegalovirus exposure and HLA in healthy donors (dated by TCRdb to about 2017). The method was the immunoSEQ multiplex PCR assay. The multiplex PCR relied on a mix of 60 forward primers for TCR Vbeta segments and 13 reverse primers for TCR Jbeta segments. Held by TCRdb, this immuneACCESS table contains in-frame sequences only and omits some clones. Under half of the omission traces to an unresolved V gene where checked; the cause of the rest is unknown. This sample holds about 240,000 clones; about 86% were observed only once. 8% of the sample goes to the ten largest clones. The specimen sequenced was PBMCs. The source of these receptors is a woman in her sixties or seventies in good health and CMV-seropositive.

V usage is TRBV6-1 and J usage is TRBJ1-3; TRBD1 is a possible D gene (5 bases). The CDR3 runs 14 residues. The V gene lost 5 bases and the J gene lost 4 bases, with 12 bases spanning the gap. Germline V lookup: CDR1 MNHNS, CDR2 SASEGT. CDR3 protein: CASSQYRSGNTIYF. The DNA of the CDR3 is TGTGCCAGCAGTCAATACAGGTCCGGAAACACCATATATTTT.

The chain joins TRBV5-1 to TRBJ2-1; 7 nucleotides agree with TRBD1. Germline assignment: CDR1 SGHRS and CDR2 YFSETQ. V dropped 4 bases and J dropped 2; count of bases not matched to a gene: 6. The CDR3 totals 15 residues. The DNA of the CDR3 is TGCGCCAGCAGCCGGACAGGCGAGCCCTACAATGAGCAGTTCTTC. Translation gives CASSRTGEPYNEQFF.